This T cell receptor beta chain was recovered during a study of regulatory T cells in long-lasting Graves disease. On this clonotype: Its antigen is unidentified. Possible read error: a much larger clone is one base away.

Time point defined: persistent/refractory GD, antithyroid drugs over 5 years with positive TRAb. The authors made the TCR library using RNA they extracted from PBMCs. Study observations and caveats: Because few samples were included, accuracy may have been lower. Relative to new patients (approximately 1,000), persistent patients exhibited greater sharing of public clonotypes (2,741). Exclusively peripheral blood, rather than thyroid tissue, was studied.

For TCR beta, libraries came from iRepertoire HTBI primers and Arm-PCR of CDR3 regions. TCRdb called the multiplex PCR reads again in MiXCR, with one record for every CDR3 protein. This table has a few hundred thousand distinct CDR3 sequences, more than 20% appearing once. This CDR3 region has 15 residues. V lost 6 bases to trimming and J lost 1 base; unmatched junction nucleotides: 5. The genes are TRBV12-3 or TRBV12-4 and TRBJ2-5; the match to TRBD2 covers 10 bases. This receptor was identified in a woman aged 40 to 50 with Graves disease. Sequencing was performed on peripheral blood mononuclear cells (PBMCs), taken when the disease was refractory, from a patient treated with antithyroid drugs. The CDR3, as DNA: TGTGCCAGCAGGGAACGGACTAGCGGCCAAGAGACCCAGTACTTC. It encodes CASRERTSGQETQYF.